The 13 T cell receptor beta chains listed next were all sequenced from one sample in a study of shared clonotypes between healthy human individuals. Profiling relied on immunoSEQ multiplex PCR, and the TCRdb table lists in-frame clones only, not all of them. The table records millions of clones, over 85% of them present only once. Sample: naive CD4+ T cells sorted from blood. The sample's subset: CD45RA+ positively selected. These receptors came from a man aged 18 to 29 in good health.

This chain joins TRBV19 and TRBJ2-5, with D maybe TRBD1 (6 bases). Looked up from germline, CDR1 is LNHDA and CDR2 is SQIVND (reference sequence). The CDR3 spans 13 residues. Trimming removed 6 bases from V and 1 base from J, with 9 bases in between. The CDR3 sequence is CASSPDSQETQYF. DNA of the CDR3: TGTGCCAGTAGCCCGGACAGCCAAGAGACCCAGTACTTC.

The chain links TRBV15 to TRBJ2-1; D not resolved. The CDR3 runs 13 residues. Trimming took 0 bases from V and 10 from J, leaving 10 bases between them. Germline CDR1 reads LNHNV; CDR2 reads YYDKDF (reference sequence). The CDR3 sequence is CATSRDRYLEQFF. CDR3 nucleotide sequence: TGTGCCACCAGCAGAGACAGATACCTAGAGCAGTTCTTC.

The chain uses TRBV19 and TRBJ1-5, with a weak D call TRBD1 (5 bases). The germline V gene encodes CDR1 LNHDA and CDR2 SQIVND (reference sequence). The CDR3 extends over 15 amino acids. The V end was cut by 5 bases, the J end by 0 bases, with 11 bases between. The CDR3 nucleotides read TGTGCCAGTAGTCGTATCAGGGATAGCAATCAGCCCCAGCATTTT. Amino acid sequence: CASSRIRDSNQPQHF. The full variable domain, its missing parts supplied by reference TRBV19 and TRBJ1-5, is DGGITQSPKYLFRKEGQNVTLSCEQNLNHDAMYWYRQDPGQGLRLIYYSQIVNDFQKGDIAEGYSVSREKKESFPLTVTSAQKNPTAFYLCASSRIRDSNQPQHFGDGTRLSIL.

This chain links TRBV2 with TRBJ2-2; D is undetermined. V dropped 8 bases and J dropped 2 bases, with 12 bases sitting between them. CDR3 length equals 14 residues. The germline V gene encodes CDR1 SNHLY and CDR2 FYNNEI. In DNA, the CDR3 is TGTGCCAGCTTCGTGTCCCGAAACACCGGGGAGCTGTTTTTT. Amino acids: CASFVSRNTGELFF.

In this sample, this clone turned up once. The gene calls are TRBV10-3 and TRBJ2-7; 10 bases match TRBD1. This CDR3 is 15 amino acids long. CDR1 and CDR2 from the germline V gene are ENHRY and SYGVKD. V trimming: 7 bases; J trimming: 3 bases; junction bases outside the gene matches: 9. The CDR3: CAITPHRDRGYEQYF. The CDR3 nucleotides are TGTGCCATCACCCCACACCGGGACAGGGGCTACGAGCAGTACTTC.

V gene TRBV5-1 combines with J gene TRBJ2-3; weak D call: TRBD2 (6 bases). Trimming took 9 bases from V and 0 from J, leaving 14 bases between them. CDR3 length: 14 amino acids. Germline V gene data show CDR1 as SGHRS and CDR2 as YFSETQ. The CDR3 nucleotides read TGCGCCACCTCCCTCGGGGGTAGCACAGATACGCAGTATTTT. It codes for CATSLGGSTDTQYF.

The gene calls are TRBV5-6 and TRBJ2-3, with D possibly TRBD2 on 6 matching bases. Germline lookup yields CDR1 SGHDT and CDR2 YYEEEE. This CDR3 contains 13 residues. The ends were cut back, 5 bases at V and 2 bases at J, with 9 bases in the middle. DNA of the CDR3: TGTGCCAGCAGTCGGACTAACACAGATACGCAGTATTTT. The encoded protein is CASSRTNTDTQYF.

J is TRBJ1-6 and V is TRBV19; D gene uncertain. V lost 1 base to trimming and J lost 10 bases, with 14 bases between them. The CDR3 totals 15 residues. CDR1 LNHDA and CDR2 SQIVND come from the germline V gene (reference sequence). This CDR3 reads CASSIGAGIGSPLHF. The CDR3 DNA is TGTGCCAGTAGTATAGGGGCCGGGATCGGCTCACCCCTCCACTTT.

V gene TRBV5-5 combines with J gene TRBJ2-2; TRBD1 matches 7 bases. The germline V gene has CDR1 SGHKS and CDR2 YYEKEE (reference sequence). J lost 1 base, V lost 4 bases, and 7 bases had no gene match. The CDR3 is 16 amino acids. The CDR3, as DNA: TGTGCCAGCAGCACCTCGACAGGGAAGAACACCGGGGAGCTGTTTTTT. Protein sequence: CASSTSTGKNTGELFF.

The V and J genes are TRBV7-2 and TRBJ2-6, with D hard to call. Trimming shortened V by 8 bases and J by 0 bases, and 8 bases separated the two germline ends. Looked up from germline, CDR1 is SGHTA and CDR2 is FQGNSA. The CDR3 totals 14 residues. Here the CDR3 DNA reads TGTGCCAGCGGACGGAACTCTGGGGCCAACGTCCTGACTTTC. Translation: CASGRNSGANVLTF.

The chain combines TRBV6-1 with TRBJ2-2; no clear D gene. From germline, CDR1 is MNHNS and CDR2 SASEGT. The CDR3 is 15 amino acids. V lost 0 bases and J 7 bases, leaving 12 bases between the germline ends. In DNA, the CDR3 is TGTGCCAGCAGTGAAGCGCGAAGGGTTAACGGGGAGCTGTTTTTT. Translated: CASSEARRVNGELFF.

This sequence joins TRBV30 and TRBJ2-5; 11 positions match TRBD2. Per the germline V gene, CDR1 is GTSNPN and CDR2 is SVGIG (reference sequence). V was clipped by 3 bases and J by 5 bases; unmatched bases: 11. The CDR3 consists of 16 residues. CDR3 in amino acids: CAWRKGLAGIGETQYF. In nucleotides, the CDR3 is TGTGCCTGGAGGAAAGGACTAGCGGGCATAGGCGAGACCCAGTACTTC.

The J gene is TRBJ1-5, the V gene TRBV7-2, with a tentative D call TRBD1 (6 bases). V lost 1 base and J 6 bases, leaving 16 bases between the germline ends. Germline values: CDR1 SGHTA, CDR2 FQGNSA. This CDR3 contains 16 residues. Written as DNA, the CDR3 is TGTGCCAGCAGCTTAGTCCTTGGGGGCGGTGGTCAGCCCCAGCATTTT. Translating it yields CASSLVLGGGGQPQHF.